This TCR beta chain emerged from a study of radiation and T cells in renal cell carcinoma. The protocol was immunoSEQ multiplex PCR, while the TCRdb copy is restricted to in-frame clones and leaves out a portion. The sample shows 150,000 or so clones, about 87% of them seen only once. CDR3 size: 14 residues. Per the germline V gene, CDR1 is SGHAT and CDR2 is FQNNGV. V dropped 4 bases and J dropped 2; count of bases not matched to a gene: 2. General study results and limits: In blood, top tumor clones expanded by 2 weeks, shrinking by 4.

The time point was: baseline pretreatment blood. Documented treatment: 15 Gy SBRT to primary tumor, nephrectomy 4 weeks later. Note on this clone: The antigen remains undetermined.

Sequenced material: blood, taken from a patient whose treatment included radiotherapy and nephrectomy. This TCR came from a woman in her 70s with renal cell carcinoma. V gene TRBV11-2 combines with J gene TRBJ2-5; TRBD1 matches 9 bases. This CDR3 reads CASSWGQGQETQYF. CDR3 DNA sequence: TGTGCCAGCAGCTGGGGACAGGGACAAGAGACCCAGTACTTC.